These T cell receptor beta chains were read from a single sample in a study of T cell responses to AZD1222 COVID-19 vaccine. The table came from immunoSEQ multiplex PCR; TCRdb's copy has only in-frame clones and leaves some out. Of over 100,000 clones detected, 86% appear once; the ten largest clones hold 4% to 6%. The source was peripheral blood, collected on day 0 of AZD1222 vaccination. Receptor source: an adult in good health. Both conserved end residues are part of each CDR3. The D gene is left open where the match is weak. Size tells how often a clone was seen (once, few, many) or the class of an expanded clone, and some rows leave it out.

-,TRBJ1-3,TRBV28,-,CASSLDPASGNTIYF,TGTGCCAGCAGTTTAGACCCCGCATCTGGAAACACCATATATTTT
-,TRBJ2-7,TRBV14,few,CASSPLPGTHDAYEQYF,TGTGCCAGCAGCCCTCTCCCGGGCACTCACGATGCCTACGAGCAGTACTTC
-,TRBJ1-1,TRBV7-9,-,CASTSPGRNTEAFF,TGTGCCAGCACCTCCCCCGGGAGGAACACTGAAGCTTTCTTT
-,TRBJ1-2,TRBV19,-,CASSIRGNYGYTF,TGTGCCAGTAGTATAAGGGGAAACTATGGCTACACCTTC
-,TRBJ2-5,TRBV19,-,CASSIFRGEETQYF,TGTGCCAGTAGTATCTTCAGGGGAGAAGAGACCCAGTACTTC
-,TRBJ2-5,TRBV20-1,-,CSANIALRRYF,TGCAGTGCCAATATAGCGCTCCGGAGGTACTTC
-,TRBJ2-7,TRBV6-2/TRBV6-3,-,CASSYGTSSAYEQYF,TGTGCCAGCAGTTATGGGACATCCTCGGCCTACGAGCAGTACTTC
-,TRBJ2-7,TRBV7-2,once,CASSSAGPSSYEQYF,TGTGCCAGCAGCTCGGCGGGGCCGAGCTCCTACGAGCAGTACTTC
-,TRBJ1-1,TRBV19,-,CASSIEPGRNTEAFF,TGTGCCAGTAGTATAGAACCGGGGCGGAACACTGAAGCTTTCTTT
-,TRBJ2-1,TRBV11-2,-,CASSLRGDPYNEQFF,TGTGCCAGCAGCTTAAGAGGGGACCCCTACAATGAGCAGTTCTTC
-,TRBJ1-1,TRBV7-9,few,CASSLTFVTEAFF,TGTGCCAGCAGCTTAACATTCGTTACTGAAGCTTTCTTT
-,TRBJ2-7,TRBV5-5,-,CASSPSVDEQYF,TGTGCCAGCAGCCCCAGTGTCGACGAGCAGTACTTC
-,TRBJ1-2,TRBV6-2/TRBV6-3,-,CASSQNRYGYTF,TGTGCCAGCAGTCAAAATCGGTATGGCTACACCTTC
TRBD1,TRBJ1-1,TRBV5-1,-,CASRTRQGETEAFF,TGCGCCAGCAGGACAAGACAGGGGGAAACTGAAGCTTTCTTT
-,TRBJ2-7,TRBV2,-,CASLPGHSSYEQYF,TGTGCCAGCCTTCCGGGACACTCCTCCTACGAGCAGTACTTC
-,TRBJ2-7,TRBV4-1,-,CASSQVGGAPYEQYF,TGCGCCAGCAGCCAGGTCGGGGGCGCGCCCTACGAGCAGTACTTC
TRBD2,TRBJ2-2,TRBV6-5,-,CASSGSGSTRELFF,TGTGCCAGCAGCGGTAGCGGGAGTACGAGGGAGCTGTTTTTT
TRBD1,TRBJ1-2,TRBV6-1,-,CASSEWGGGAGGYTF,TGTGCCAGCAGTGAATGGGGAGGGGGCGCAGGTGGCTACACCTTC
TRBD1,TRBJ2-7,TRBV13,-,CASSRIGQASYEQYF,TGTGCCAGCAGCCGAATAGGACAGGCTTCCTACGAGCAGTACTTC
-,TRBJ1-5,TRBV3-1/TRBV3-2,-,CASSQKGGSSNQPQHF,TGTGCCAGCAGCCAAAAGGGAGGGAGCAGCAATCAGCCCCAGCATTTT
-,TRBJ2-2,TRBV23-1,-,CASSPPRELFF,TGCGCCAGCAGTCCCCCCAGGGAGCTGTTTTTT
-,TRBJ2-2,TRBV12-5,-,CASGLGLAGELFF,TGTGCTAGTGGTTTGGGACTAGCCGGGGAGCTGTTTTTT
-,TRBJ1-5,TRBV28,-,CASRGGTLGRNQPQHF,TGTGCCAGCAGAGGAGGGACACTCGGTCGCAATCAGCCCCAGCATTTT
-,TRBJ1-4,TRBV10-3,once,CAISGMRREEKLFF,TGTGCCATCAGTGGGATGAGGAGGGAAGAAAAACTGTTTTTT
TRBD1,TRBJ1-1,TRBV28,-,CASSLGTGSVTTEAFF,TGTGCCAGCAGTTTGGGGACAGGGAGCGTGACCACTGAAGCTTTCTTT
-,TRBJ1-3,TRBV6-5,-,CASSTTGYSGNTIYF,TGTGCCAGCAGTACGACAGGCTACTCTGGAAACACCATATATTTT
-,TRBJ2-1,TRBV5-1,few,CASSLPGSSNEQFF,TGCGCCAGCAGCTTGCCGGGGTCGAGCAATGAGCAGTTCTTC
-,TRBJ2-2,TRBV29-1,-,CSVAVGSETGELFF,TGCAGCGTTGCGGTGGGGTCGGAGACCGGGGAGCTGTTTTTT
TRBD1,TRBJ1-5,TRBV19,-,CASYGQGGNQPQHF,TGTGCCAGTTACGGACAGGGGGGCAATCAGCCCCAGCATTTT
-,TRBJ1-1,TRBV9,-,CASSSGQSGTEAFF,TGTGCCAGCAGCTCTGGACAGTCGGGGACTGAAGCTTTCTTT
-,TRBJ1-5,TRBV2,-,CASSALNGGNQPQHF,TGTGCCAGCAGTGCCCTCAACGGGGGTAATCAGCCCCAGCATTTT
-,TRBJ2-2,TRBV2,-,CASSSYISGELFF,TGTGCCAGCAGCAGTTATATTTCCGGGGAGCTGTTTTTT
TRBD2,TRBJ2-2,TRBV6-5,few,CASSLGLPSGELFF,TGTGCCAGCAGCCTGGGACTACCAAGCGGGGAGCTGTTTTTT
-,TRBJ1-2,TRBV6-4,-,CASSEQQGTVYGYTF,TGTGCCAGCAGTGAACAACAGGGAACGGTCTATGGCTACACCTTC
-,TRBJ1-2,TRBV6-6,-,CASSYSKTGSSYGYTF,TGTGCCAGCAGTTACTCGAAAACAGGGAGTTCATATGGCTACACCTTC
TRBD2,TRBJ2-1,TRBV29-1,-,CSVESTGTSGVYGEQFF,TGCAGCGTTGAAAGTACCGGGACTAGCGGGGTTTACGGTGAGCAGTTCTTC
TRBD1,TRBJ1-4,TRBV11-2,-,CASSPNRGRGEKLFF,TGTGCCAGCAGCCCCAACAGGGGGCGCGGTGAAAAACTGTTTTTT
-,TRBJ1-4,TRBV6-5,-,CASSPSWGEKLFF,TGTGCCAGCAGTCCCTCCTGGGGTGAAAAACTGTTTTTT
-,TRBJ2-2,TRBV9,-,CASSVAKAGELFF,TGTGCCAGCAGCGTAGCTAAGGCCGGGGAGCTGTTTTTT
TRBD2,TRBJ2-7,TRBV6-5,-,CASSPGLAVNEQYF,TGTGCCAGCAGTCCCGGACTAGCAGTCAACGAGCAGTACTTC
-,TRBJ1-2,TRBV7-9,-,CASSLSIYGYTF,TGTGCCAGCAGCCTTAGCATCTATGGCTACACCTTC
-,TRBJ2-7,TRBV5-1,-,CASSLGQGNFHEQYF,TGCGCCAGCAGCTTGGGGCAGGGTAATTTCCACGAGCAGTACTTC
TRBD1,TRBJ1-4,TRBV5-6,-,CASSSMTTGTVATNEKLFF,TGTGCCAGCAGCTCGATGACGACGGGGACAGTTGCAACTAATGAAAAACTGTTTTTT
-,TRBJ2-5,TRBV4-2,few,CASSQGGRAQETQYF,TGTGCCAGCAGCCAAGGGGGGCGGGCCCAAGAGACCCAGTACTTC
-,TRBJ1-4,TRBV28,-,CASSLLVNEKLFF,TGTGCCAGCAGTTTACTTGTTAATGAAAAACTGTTTTTT
TRBD2,TRBJ2-1,TRBV9,-,CASSFAGGPSYNEQFF,TGTGCCAGCAGTTTTGCGGGGGGGCCCTCCTACAATGAGCAGTTCTTC
-,TRBJ1-3,TRBV30,-,CAWSTVGLIPGNTIYF,TGTGCCTGGAGCACGGTTGGCCTAATACCTGGAAACACCATATATTTT
TRBD1,TRBJ2-5,TRBV7-2,-,CASSLGRMGSGGETQYF,TGTGCCAGCAGCTTGGGGCGAATGGGATCAGGGGGAGAGACCCAGTACTTC
-,TRBJ1-1,TRBV28,-,CASSKNTEAFF,TGTGCCAGCAGTAAAAACACTGAAGCTTTCTTT
-,TRBJ1-5,TRBV5-8,-,CASSSTYSNQPQHF,TGTGCCAGCAGCTCCACTTATAGCAATCAGCCCCAGCATTTT
TRBD1,TRBJ1-1,TRBV7-3,once,CASSLYDRVNTEAFF,TGTGCCAGCAGCTTGTACGACAGGGTGAACACTGAAGCTTTCTTT
TRBD1,TRBJ2-1,TRBV6-2/TRBV6-3,-,CASSGQGTEQFF,TGTGCCAGCAGTGGACAGGGGACCGAGCAGTTCTTC